The sequence of this TCR beta chain was determined in a study of regulatory T cells in long-lasting Graves disease. Arm-PCR of CDR3 regions and iRepertoire HTBI primers were used to build TCR beta libraries. In TCRdb, the multiplex PCR reads were re-called with MiXCR into one record per CDR3 protein. The sample has 450,000 to 500,000 distinct CDR3 sequences; 15% to 20% are singletons. Time point reported: newly diagnosed GD, antithyroid drugs for less than 3 months. The authors made the TCR library using RNA they extracted from PBMCs. Graves' disease diagnosis relied on American Thyroid Association guidelines. This clonotype was picked up a small number of times. The same sample was also studied in work on T cells in Graves' hyperthyroidism and ophthalmopathy. That source reports: Newly diagnosed hyperthyroidism, duration under 2 months, in patients aged 18 to 65. It was uncontrolled infection, other autoimmune disease, pregnancy or lactation that excluded patients. Also found in blood were most expanded thyroid clonotypes above 0.001.

This clonotype was sampled from a man aged 35-49 years with Graves disease. Material: peripheral blood mononuclear cells (PBMCs), obtained at new diagnosis, from a patient treated with antithyroid drugs.

CDR3 nucleotides: TGTGCCAGCAGTTCACCGGGACACCCGGGGAACACTGAAGCTTTCTTT. Residues: CASSSPGHPGNTEAFF. The chain joins TRBV28 to TRBJ1-1; a weak D match, TRBD1 (6 bases). This CDR3 contains 16 residues. CDR1 and CDR2 (germline): MDHEN, SYDVKM. V was pared by 4 bases and J by 1 base, with 16 bases between.